The clone carrying this T cell receptor (beta chain) has a count of ten or more. Per the original data handling: Sample-level TCR yields exhibited a median of about 96,000, with a range of 23,224 to 690,600. TCRdb redid the calling of the RACE reads with MiXCR, one entry per CDR3 protein. These V and J calls are TCRdb output, not the study's own analysis. The sample contains about 52,000 distinct CDR3 sequences, about 11% of which appear only once. The sample is drawn from a study of human T cells and chemical hapten exposure. Study-level information: TCR yield per sample varied, mainly due to pooled library volumes.

Sample time point: patch test 1, 2 weeks after DPC sensitization. The treatment is: therapeutic diphenylcyclopropenone sensitization with weekly scalp DPC. Researchers extracted total RNA from unfractionated whole blood. Germline CDR1 SGHTA, CDR2 FQGTGA. This CDR3 has 14 residues. The germline V and J ends were trimmed by 8 bases and 2 bases, with 14 bases remaining between them. This rearrangement joins TRBV7-3 to TRBJ2-3; tentative D call: TRBD1 (6 bases). The sequencing here drew on whole blood, taken in connection with sensitization to the hapten diphenylcyclopropenone (DPC). The TCR sequence derives from a woman in her thirties or forties with alopecia areata. Some clones in this sample may be carry-over from other donors' samples. The DNA for the CDR3 is TGTGCCAGCCGCCTGGGGGCGACCACAGATACGCAGTATTTT. It translates to CASRLGATTDTQYF. The whole variable domain, remainder taken from reference TRBV7-3 and TRBJ2-3, is GAGVSQTPSNKVTEKGKYVELRCDPISGHTALYWYRQSLGQGPEFLIYFQGTGAADDSGLPNDRFFAVRPEGSVSTLKIQRTERGDSAVYLCASRLGATTDTQYFGPGTRLTVL.